This T cell receptor beta chain was sequenced in a study of blood T cell repertoires in COVID-19. Sequencing used immunoSEQ multiplex PCR; TCRdb keeps in-frame clones, though not all of them. The sample yields approximately 310,000 clones, roughly 86% seen once. V was cut by 2 bases and J by 0 bases, with 11 bases left in between. The CDR3 is 16 residues long. Germline CDR1 and CDR2: GTSNPN and SVGIG (reference sequence). This clonotype was obtained from a woman aged 45 to 65 who had recovered from COVID-19. The chain has TRBV30 and TRBJ1-6; TRBD1 is a possible D gene (5 bases). The material sequenced was peripheral blood. CDR3 DNA sequence: TGTGCCTGGAGTCAGGGCCTAAGCTCCTATAATTCACCCCTCCACTTT. Its translation is CAWSQGLSSYNSPLHF.